Here is one T cell receptor beta chain with its context. Its antigen remains unidentified. This specimen belongs to a study of T cells in tuberculosis. In the study overall: A South African cohort included IGRA-negative adolescents, latently infected IGRA-positive adolescents and adults with active tuberculosis. Findings of the study overall: Cases with active tuberculosis were adults, while controls were adolescents. Classification accuracy was approximately 85% (AUROC roughly 0.9) with the GMM-specific repertoire.

Assay: immunoSEQ multiplex PCR; the TCRdb copy retains only in-frame clones and omits some. The sample consists of about 49,000 clones, roughly 95% of them appearing once. The junction had 17 bases not matched to a gene; V was cut back by 3 bases and J by 2 bases. Germline loops: CDR1 GTSNPN, CDR2 SVGIG (reference sequence). This CDR3 is 18 amino acids long. Time point described: new active TB diagnosis, blood taken before or within 7 days of starting treatment. Patients were newly diagnosed, HIV-seronegative, and aged 18 or older. V usage is TRBV30 and J usage is TRBJ2-5; 8 nucleotides line up with TRBD1. The sequence was obtained from an adult with tuberculosis. Specimen: PBMCs, collected at tuberculosis diagnosis. The CDR3 loop is CAWRYPQARGLVQETQYF. As DNA, the CDR3 is TGTGCCTGGAGATACCCCCAGGCCAGGGGGCTGGTACAAGAGACCCAGTACTTC.